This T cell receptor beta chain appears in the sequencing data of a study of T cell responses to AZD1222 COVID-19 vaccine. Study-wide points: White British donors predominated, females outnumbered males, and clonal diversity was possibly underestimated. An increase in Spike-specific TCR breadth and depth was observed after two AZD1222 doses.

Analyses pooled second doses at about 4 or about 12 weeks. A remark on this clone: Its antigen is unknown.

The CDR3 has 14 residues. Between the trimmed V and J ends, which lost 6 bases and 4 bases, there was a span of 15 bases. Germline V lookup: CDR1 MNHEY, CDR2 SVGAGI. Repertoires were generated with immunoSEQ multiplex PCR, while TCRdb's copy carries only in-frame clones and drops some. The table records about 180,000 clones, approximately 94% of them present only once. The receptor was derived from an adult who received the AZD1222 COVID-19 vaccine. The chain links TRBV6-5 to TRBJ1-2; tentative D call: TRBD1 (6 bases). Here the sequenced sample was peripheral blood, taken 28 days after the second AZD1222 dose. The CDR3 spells CASSGQNLLYGYTF. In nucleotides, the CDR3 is TGTGCCAGCAGCGGACAGAACCTTCTCTATGGCTACACCTTC.